One sample yielded the 5 T cell receptor beta chains listed below, sequenced in a study of OX40 agonist ivuxolimab in advanced cancers. Data came from immunoSEQ multiplex PCR; TCRdb stores just in-frame clones and leaves some out. The sample includes tens of thousands of clones, 82% seen only once; the top ten take roughly 21%. The sequences come from CD4+ or CD8+ T cells sorted from blood, collected in a trial of the OX40 agonist ivuxolimab. The receptors come from an adult with an advanced solid tumor such as melanoma, head and neck, liver or kidney cancer.

This sequence joins TRBV19 and TRBJ2-3; D remains unclear. This CDR3 has 13 amino acids. CDR1 LNHDA and CDR2 SQIVND come from the germline V gene (reference sequence). The germline V and J ends were trimmed by 5 bases and 5 bases, with 11 bases remaining between them. The CDR3 nucleotides are TGTGCCAGTAGTTCCCTTTGGGGAGATACGCAGTATTTT. Residues: CASSSLWGDTQYF.

This rearrangement joins TRBV19 to TRBJ1-5, with a possible D match to TRBD1 (5 bases). Germline CDR1 LNHDA, CDR2 SQIVND (reference sequence). V was clipped by 9 bases and J by 3 bases, with 12 bases between them. This CDR3 is 13 amino acids long. For the CDR3, the DNA is TGTGCCAGCCGTACGGGGGACAATCAGCCCCAGCATTTT. It is translated as CASRTGDNQPQHF.

This clone was seen only once. This sequence joins TRBV10-3 and TRBJ1-4, with D possibly matching TRBD1 (6 bases). The CDR3 spans 13 residues. CDR1 is ENHRY and CDR2 is SYGVKD in the germline V gene. The V gene lost 10 bases and the J gene lost 7 bases, with 16 bases spanning the gap. The CDR3 loop is CASQRQESEKLFF. The CDR3 bases are TGTGCCAGCCAAAGACAGGAGAGTGAAAAACTGTTTTTT.

V usage is TRBV30 and J usage is TRBJ1-5, with 8 bases aligning to TRBD1. The V gene's germline CDR1 is GTSNPN and CDR2 SVGIG (reference sequence). The CDR3 covers 13 residues. The junction had 7 bases not matched to a gene; V was cut back by 7 bases and J by 5 bases. DNA for the CDR3: TGTGCCTTTGACAGGGGCGAATATCAGCCCCAGCATTTT. Encoded protein: CAFDRGEYQPQHF.

V is TRBV11-3 and J is TRBJ1-1; the D is unclear. The CDR3 runs to 17 residues. The ends were cut back, 3 bases at V and 1 base at J, with 18 bases in the middle. Germline CDR1 SGHNT, CDR2 YENEEA. The CDR3 protein is CASSFSARVCRNTEAFF. The CDR3, as DNA: TGTGCCAGCAGCTTCTCGGCCCGTGTGTGTAGGAACACTGAAGCTTTCTTT.